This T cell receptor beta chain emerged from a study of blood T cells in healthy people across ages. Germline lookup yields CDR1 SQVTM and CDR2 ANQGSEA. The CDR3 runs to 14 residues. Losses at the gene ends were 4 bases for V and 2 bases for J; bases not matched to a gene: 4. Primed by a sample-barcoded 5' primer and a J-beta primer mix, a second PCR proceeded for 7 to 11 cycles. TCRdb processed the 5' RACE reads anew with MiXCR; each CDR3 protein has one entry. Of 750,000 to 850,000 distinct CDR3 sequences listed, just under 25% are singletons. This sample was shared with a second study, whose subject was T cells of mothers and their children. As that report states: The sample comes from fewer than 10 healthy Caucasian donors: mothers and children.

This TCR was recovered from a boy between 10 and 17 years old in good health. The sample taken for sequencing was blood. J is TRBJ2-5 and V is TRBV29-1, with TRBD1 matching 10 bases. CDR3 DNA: TGCAGCGTTGGACAGGGGGCTCTACAAGAGACCCAGTACTTC. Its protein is CSVGQGALQETQYF. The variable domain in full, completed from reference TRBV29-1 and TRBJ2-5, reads SAVISQKPSRDICQRGTSLTIQCQVDSQVTMMFWYRQQPGQSLTLIATANQGSEATYESGFVIDKFPISRPNLTFSTLTVSNMSPEDSSIYLCSVGQGALQETQYFGPGTRLLVL.